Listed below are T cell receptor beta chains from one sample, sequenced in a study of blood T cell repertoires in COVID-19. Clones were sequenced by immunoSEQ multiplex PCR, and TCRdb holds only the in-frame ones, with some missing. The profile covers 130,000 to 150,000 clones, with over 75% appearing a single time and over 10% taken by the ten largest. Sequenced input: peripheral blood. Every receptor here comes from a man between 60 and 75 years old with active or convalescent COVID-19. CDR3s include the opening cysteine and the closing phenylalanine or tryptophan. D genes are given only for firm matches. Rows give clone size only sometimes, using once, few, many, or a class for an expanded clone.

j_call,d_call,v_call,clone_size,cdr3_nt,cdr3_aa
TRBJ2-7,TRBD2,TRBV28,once,TGTGCCAGCACCTCCCTTCTAGCGGGACAAGACGAGCAGTACTTC,CASTSLLAGQDEQYF
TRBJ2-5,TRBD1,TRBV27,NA,TGTGCCAGCAGGGCGGGACAGGGCCTATCGGAGACCCAGTACTTC,CASRAGQGLSETQYF
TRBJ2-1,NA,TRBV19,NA,TGTGCCAGTAGTATAGGGGGCGATGTCAAGCAGTTCTTC,CASSIGGDVKQFF
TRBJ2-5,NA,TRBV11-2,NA,TGTGCCAGCACCCCCGGGAGTGATCGGGTGGAGACCCAGTACTTC,CASTPGSDRVETQYF
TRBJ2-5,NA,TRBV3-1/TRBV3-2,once,TGTGCCAGCAGCCAATATCCCGGAGGCCAGTACTTC,CASSQYPGGQYF
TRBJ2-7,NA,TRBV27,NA,TGTGCCAGCAGTTTATCGGCGGCTGGGAGTCGGGACTTC,CASSLSAAGSRDF
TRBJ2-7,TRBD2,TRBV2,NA,TGTGCCAGCAGCGGGGGGGGTCCCGAGCAGTACTTC,CASSGGGPEQYF
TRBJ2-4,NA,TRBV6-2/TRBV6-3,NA,TGTGCCAGCAGCTATCGGCGGGAACGGAAAAACATTCAGTACTTC,CASSYRRERKNIQYF
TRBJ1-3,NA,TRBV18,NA,TGTGCCAGCTCGTCCGACTGGATCTCTGGAAACACCATATATTTT,CASSSDWISGNTIYF
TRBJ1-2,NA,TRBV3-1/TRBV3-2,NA,TGTGCCAGCAGCCAAGCCTTACAAACAGGGCCCTATGGCTACACCTTC,CASSQALQTGPYGYTF
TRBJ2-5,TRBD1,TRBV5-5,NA,TGTGCCAGCAGTTCAGGGGGCGAGACGACCCAGTACTTC,CASSSGGETTQYF
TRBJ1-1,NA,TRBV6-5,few,TGTGCCAGCAGTCGGGAGGGCGGTACTGAAGCTTTCTTT,CASSREGGTEAFF
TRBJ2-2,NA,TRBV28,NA,TGTGCCAGCTGTCACTCGGGACAAAACACCGGGGAGCTGTTTTTT,CASCHSGQNTGELFF
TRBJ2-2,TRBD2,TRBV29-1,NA,TGCAGCGTTGCTAGCGGGAGGGTCGACACCGGGGAGCTGTTTTTT,CSVASGRVDTGELFF
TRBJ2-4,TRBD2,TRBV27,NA,TGTGCCAGCAGTTGGGGGGAGGGGAAAAACATTCAGTACTTC,CASSWGEGKNIQYF
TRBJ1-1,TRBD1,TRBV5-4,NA,TGTGCCAGCAGCTTGGCTACAGGGGGCAGTACTGAAGCTTTCTTT,CASSLATGGSTEAFF
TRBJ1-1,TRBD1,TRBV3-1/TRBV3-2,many,TGTGCCAGCAGCCGGAGTAGGGACAGGACTAACACTGAAGCTTTCTTT,CASSRSRDRTNTEAFF
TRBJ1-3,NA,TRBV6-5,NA,TGTGCCAGCAGTTACAACCGGGTGGCCGGAAACACCATATATTTT,CASSYNRVAGNTIYF
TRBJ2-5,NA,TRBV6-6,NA,TGTGCCAGCAGTTATCGAGGGGGCCAAGAGACCCAGTACTTC,CASSYRGGQETQYF
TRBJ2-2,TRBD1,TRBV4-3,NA,TGCGCCAGCAGCCGACGAATCGGGGGACAGGGGAGCACCGGGGAGCTGTTTTTT,CASSRRIGGQGSTGELFF